Many counts were recorded for the clone carrying this TCR beta chain. The length of the CDR3 is 16 residues. The V end was cut by 2 bases, the J end by 3 bases, with 16 bases between. The data were taken from a study of T cells in Graves' hyperthyroidism and ophthalmopathy. Background on the study: Pretreatment peripheral blood was obtained at initial diagnosis.

Amplification of TCR beta CDR3 regions used RNA as the template. TCR CDR3 underwent first-round RT-PCR with the HTBI primer set. MiXCR, applied by TCRdb to the multiplex PCR reads, yields one record per CDR3 protein. The table has about 600,000 distinct CDR3 sequences, 15% to 20% seen once. Inclusion characteristics of ophthalmopathy patients comprised a Clinical Activity Score of at least 3, a NOSPECS grade of at least 4, and duration under 3 months. This TCR was sampled from a woman between 35 and 50 years old with Graves' ophthalmopathy. Sample: blood. The J gene is TRBJ1-2, the V gene TRBV12-3 or TRBV12-4; D possibly corresponds to TRBD1 (5 bases). The CDR3 DNA follows: TGTGCCAGCAGTTTAACGTCGGGCAGGGCCTACTATGGCTACACCTTC. Its protein is CASSLTSGRAYYGYTF.